The 18 T cell receptor beta chains below come from one sample, sequenced in a study of blood T cells in healthy people across ages. Sample-barcoded 5' priming and a J-beta primer mix drove a second PCR of 7 to 11 cycles. TCRdb re-called the 5' RACE reads through MiXCR, storing one row per CDR3 protein. Seen here are 650,000 to 950,000 distinct CDR3 sequences, approximately 48% observed once, and the top ten hold about 19%. Input material: blood. These receptors came from a man in his 60s in good health.

A few counts support this clonotype. J is TRBJ2-1 and V is TRBV20-1; TRBD1 agrees at 7 bases. Trimming at V came to 3 bases and at J to 2 bases, leaving 10 bases not matched to a gene. CDR3 length equals 16 residues. CDR1 is DFQATT, CDR2 SNEGSKA, per germline (reference sequence). The CDR3 reads CSARGQGGPPYNEQFF. In DNA, the CDR3 is TGCAGTGCTAGGGGACAAGGGGGCCCCCCCTACAATGAGCAGTTCTTC.

A few counts support this clonotype. The rearrangement uses TRBV4-1 and TRBJ2-5, with D hard to call. In germline, CDR1 is MGHRA, CDR2 YSYEKL. The CDR3 runs 14 residues. With 2 bases removed from V and 5 bases from J, the gap between germline ends came to 12 bases. This chain's CDR3 is CASSQYVRLETQYF. The CDR3 DNA follows: TGCGCCAGCAGCCAATATGTGCGTCTGGAGACCCAGTACTTC.

This clonotype appeared a few times. The genes are TRBV2 and TRBJ1-5, with D possibly matching TRBD1 (5 bases). Trimming removed 2 bases from V and 4 bases from J, with 12 bases in between. CDR3 length: 15 amino acids. Per the germline V gene, CDR1 is SNHLY and CDR2 is FYNNEI. This chain's CDR3 is CASSESGGGNQPQHF. CDR3 DNA sequence: TGTGCCAGCAGTGAATCCGGGGGAGGGAATCAGCCCCAGCATTTT.

The chain has TRBV12-3 or TRBV12-4 and TRBJ1-2; a weak D match, TRBD1 (5 bases). The CDR3 runs 12 residues. V shed 10 bases and J shed 6 bases, with 15 bases lying between them. CDR3 bases: TGTGCCATCTGGGGGGGTTCGCATGGCTACACCTTC. Its translation: CAIWGGSHGYTF.

The chain recombines TRBV25-1 with TRBJ2-1; weak D call: TRBD1 (6 bases). CDR3 length: 13 amino acids. Germline lookup yields CDR1 MGHDK and CDR2 SYGVNS. The V end was cut by 5 bases, the J end by 11 bases, with 16 bases between. The CDR3, as DNA: TGTGCCAGCAGTTATGCAGGGGATAATAAGCAGTTCTTC. Amino acids: CASSYAGDNKQFF.

There are a few counts of this clonotype. V is TRBV12-3 or TRBV12-4 and J is TRBJ2-3; D ambiguous. V was cut by 1 base and J by 7 bases, with 9 bases left in between. This CDR3 is built from 13 residues. DNA of the CDR3: TGTGCCAGCAGTTTAGTTCCCCCATATACGCAGTATTTT. As protein: CASSLVPPYTQYF.

The V and J genes are TRBV12-3 or TRBV12-4 and TRBJ2-1, with TRBD1 matching over 7 bases. The length of the CDR3 is 12 residues. After removal of 6 bases from V and 6 bases from J, the junction contained 2 bases not matched to a gene. CDR3 amino acids: CASRRTGNEQFF. The DNA of the CDR3 is TGTGCCAGCAGGCGGACAGGCAATGAGCAGTTCTTC.

The genes are TRBV20-1 and TRBJ1-6, with TRBD1 matching 8 bases. The ends lost 6 bases at V and 4 bases at J; junction bases unmatched: 8. Germline CDR1 reads DFQATT; CDR2 reads SNEGSKA (reference sequence). The CDR3 is 15 residues long. CDR3 protein: CSALAGGGYNSPLHF. The CDR3 nucleotides are TGCAGTGCCTTGGCAGGGGGCGGGTATAATTCACCCCTCCACTTT.

This clonotype was picked up a small number of times. The J gene is TRBJ2-5, the V gene TRBV4-1; the D gene is possibly TRBD1 (6 bases). This CDR3 region has 16 residues. CDR1 and CDR2 (germline): MGHRA, YSYEKL. Deletions cut 8 bases from V and 4 bases from J, with 23 bases between. CDR3 nucleotides: TGCGCCAGCGGGGTGGGGTCCAGGGGCCTCTTAGAGACCCAGTACTTC. Translation gives CASGVGSRGLLETQYF.

CDR3 in amino acids: CASSQRTGVGNYGYTF. CDR3 nucleotide sequence: TGTGCCAGCAGCCAAAGGACAGGGGTTGGTAACTATGGCTACACCTTC. This chain uses TRBV12-3 or TRBV12-4 with TRBJ1-2; 9 bases match TRBD1. CDR3 length: 16 residues. V trimming: 6 bases; J trimming: 1 base; junction bases outside the gene matches: 9.

V gene TRBV20-1 combines with J gene TRBJ2-7; possibly TRBD1 for D (6 bases). Germline V CDR1 and CDR2: DFQATT, SNEGSKA (reference sequence). The CDR3 has 14 residues. Trimming left V 6 bases short and J 7 bases short, with 22 bases between. CDR3 loop: CSAPRETGVREQYF. CDR3 nucleotides: TGCAGTGCGCCAAGGGAGACAGGAGTACGTGAGCAGTACTTC.

This clonotype has a handful of counts. The chain's CDR3 is CASSLGLTEGNEQYF. The CDR3 coding sequence is TGCGCCAGCAGCTTGGGACTGACAGAGGGGAACGAGCAGTACTTC. V usage is TRBV5-1 and J usage is TRBJ2-4, with D perhaps assigned TRBD1 or TRBD2 (5 bases each). The DNA end is more similar to TRBJ2-7, so the J call may be wrong. The CDR3 is 15 amino acids. Germline V gives CDR1 SGHRS, CDR2 YFSETQ.

This clonotype was observed a handful of times. The chain has TRBV20-1 and TRBJ1-2; a possible D gene is TRBD1 (5 bases). The CDR3 is made up of 20 amino acids. In germline, CDR1 is DFQATT, CDR2 SNEGSKA (reference sequence). V shed 4 bases and J shed 0 bases, with 30 bases lying between them. CDR3 coding DNA: TGCAGTGCTAAGGGACGATCTAAGGTCCTACAGACCCTGGCTAACTATGGCTACACCTTC. It specifies CSAKGRSKVLQTLANYGYTF.

This clonotype was counted a few times. This sequence joins TRBV28 and TRBJ2-5, with D possibly TRBD1 on 6 matching bases. The CDR3 has 14 amino acids. The germline V gene encodes CDR1 MDHEN and CDR2 SYDVKM. Deletions cut 6 bases from V and 3 bases from J, with 14 bases between. The CDR3 here is CASRPTWDKETQYF. As DNA, the CDR3 is TGTGCCAGCAGACCTACCTGGGACAAAGAGACCCAGTACTTC.

The rearrangement uses TRBV7-2 and TRBJ2-7; TRBD1 agrees at 10 bases. Germline V gene sequence: CDR1 SGHTA, CDR2 FQGNSA. CDR3 length equals 16 residues. J lost 0 bases, V lost 6 bases, and 8 bases had no gene match. CDR3 protein: CASSLRRDRGSYEQYF. CDR3 bases: TGTGCCAGCAGTCTTAGGAGGGACAGGGGCTCCTACGAGCAGTACTTC.

A few counts support this clonotype. V usage is TRBV4-3 and J usage is TRBJ1-2, with D possibly matching TRBD1 (5 bases). This CDR3 is 15 amino acids long. Trimming took off 3 bases at V and 7 bases at J, with 18 bases between the two ends. CDR1 and CDR2 from the germline V gene are LGHNA and YSLEER. In DNA form, the CDR3 reads TGCGCCAGCAGCCACCTCGACAGCCCCGCGGGTGGCTACACCTTC. This translates into CASSHLDSPAGGYTF.

The rearrangement joins TRBV3-1 to TRBJ1-1; D possibly corresponds to TRBD1 (5 bases). The CDR3 has 15 residues. CDR1 is LGHDT, CDR2 YNNKEL, per germline (reference sequence). The V end was cut by 0 bases, the J end by 4 bases, with 12 bases between. The CDR3 DNA sequence: TGTGCCAGCAGCCAAGATCGTTGGGGGATCACTGAAGCTTTCTTT. Protein: CASSQDRWGITEAFF.

The V call is TRBV7-9, the J call TRBJ2-5; 9 nucleotides match TRBD2. The germline V gene has CDR1 SEHNR and CDR2 FQNEAQ (reference sequence). With 2 bases clipped from V and 5 bases from J, the junction kept 9 bases outside the gene matches. The length of the CDR3 is 16 residues. The CDR3 sequence is CASSLISGGRSETQYF. DNA for the CDR3: TGTGCCAGCAGCTTAATTAGCGGGGGCCGGTCGGAGACCCAGTACTTC.